A selection of T cell receptor beta chains follows, all from one sample in a study of graft-versus-host responses after intestinal transplantation. Antigens for these TCRs are unknown. Measured with immunoSEQ multiplex PCR; TCRdb has only the in-frame clones, and not every one. The sample carries some 40,000 clones, over 85% recorded once. Sequencing used unstimulated CD8+ T cells sorted from spleen or lymph node cells, obtained before transplant. These receptors all come from a human donor who was the organ donor for an intestinal transplant. Both conserved end residues are part of each CDR3. The order of the fields is CDR3 length, V gene, J gene, CDR3 protein.

12,TRBV5-6,TRBJ2-1,CASSEVYNEQFF
14,TRBV25-1,TRBJ2-7,CASLSGRKNYEQYF
13,TRBV27,TRBJ1-5,CASSPSSNQPQHF
19,TRBV4-1,TRBJ1-2,CASSQDGVAGSVANYGYTF
16,TRBV7-2,TRBJ2-7,CASSPRPSEPSYEQYF
16,TRBV4-3,TRBJ2-2,CASSQDVDSLTGELFF
14,TRBV19,TRBJ2-1,CASSIESSYNEQFF
12,TRBV5-6,TRBJ2-7,CASSLGGYEQYF
13,TRBV6-5,TRBJ1-2,CASSYLTGHGYTF
15,TRBV27,TRBJ2-4,CASSLGSGRGNIQYF
12,TRBV11-3,TRBJ2-7,CASSLGSFEQYF
15,TRBV9,TRBJ2-7,CASSDGAGSSGEQYF
15,TRBV5-4,TRBJ2-3,CASSGSGSERDTQYF
14,TRBV9,TRBJ2-7,CASSVTSGSYEQYF
14,TRBV27,TRBJ2-1,CASSLLGSDNEQFF
14,TRBV19,TRBJ2-1,CASSFSLGYNEQFF
18,TRBV4-2,TRBJ2-7,CASSQEGEAETLSSEQYF
14,TRBV28,TRBJ2-1,CASSSVTGFNEQFF
14,TRBV28,TRBJ2-3,CASSPGTSGYTQYF
15,TRBV9,TRBJ2-7,CASSVAAGVSYEQYF
14,TRBV13,TRBJ2-7,CASSLGLAPYEQYF
15,TRBV4-3,TRBJ2-2,CASSLGPAPTGELFF
13,TRBV7-3,TRBJ2-2,CASSHAPTGELFF
15,TRBV5-5,TRBJ1-4,CASSQDVRNQEKLFF
15,TRBV27,TRBJ2-7,CASRRSGTGAYEQYF
21,TRBV28,TRBJ2-1,CASSLAWTSGREMEGDNEQFF
14,TRBV6-5,TRBJ2-3,CASRAGQGTDTQYF
14,TRBV4-3,TRBJ2-7,CASSQDRLAGEQYF
15,TRBV5-4,TRBJ2-1,CASSLVRTPNNEQFF
17,TRBV10-3,TRBJ2-2,CAIRQKAGVENTGELFF
16,TRBV27,TRBJ2-1,CASSLTLLAGRNEQFF
15,TRBV15,TRBJ2-7,CATSRVGARTYEQYF
14,TRBV9,TRBJ1-2,CASSVGGPNYGYTF
15,TRBV6-8,TRBJ2-7,CASSYSRQDGGEQYF
16,TRBV9,TRBJ2-1,CASSVAGTSSYNEQFF
18,TRBV28,TRBJ2-1,CASSLFFRWNSSYNEQFF
17,TRBV9,TRBJ2-1,CASSLNRAERGYNEQFF
15,TRBV4-1,TRBJ1-2,CASSQVPGPGYGYTF
16,TRBV4-3,TRBJ2-5,CASSQDREYYEETQYF
16,TRBV21-1,TRBJ2-1,CASSSLAGGVYNEQFF
15,TRBV7-9,TRBJ2-7,CASSPHTGDYYEQYF
16,TRBV15,TRBJ2-1,CATSRERGFSYNEQFF
15,TRBV4-1,TRBJ2-1,CASSQGSGFYNEQFF
14,TRBV7-2,TRBJ2-3,CASSPLAVADTQYF
15,TRBV4-2,TRBJ2-7,CASSQDHGTYYEQYF
11,TRBV5-4,TRBJ2-7,CASSSSYEQYF
15,TRBV7-8,TRBJ2-3,CASQKSGQGTDTQYF
14,TRBV5-1,TRBJ1-2,CASSLAHFNYGYTF
16,TRBV2,TRBJ2-3,CASSDPDRGSTDTQYF
15,TRBV7-7,TRBJ2-3,CASSLEGRLTDTQYF
16,TRBV28,TRBJ2-7,CASSLNPTGVSYEQYF
14,TRBV7-2,TRBJ1-6,CASSLGTGAAPLHF
14,TRBV7-2,TRBJ2-3,CASSLVRAADTQYF
15,TRBV6-1,TRBJ1-2,CASSKGTGTGDGYTF
15,TRBV29-1,TRBJ2-7,CSVESLAGPSYEQYF
12,TRBV28,TRBJ2-7,CASSPLSYEQYF
16,TRBV7-9,TRBJ2-5,CASSVMELSLSGTQYF
14,TRBV7-3,TRBJ2-5,CASSLTGGGETQYF
17,TRBV10-3,TRBJ2-1,CALRVLAGGHRGGEQFF